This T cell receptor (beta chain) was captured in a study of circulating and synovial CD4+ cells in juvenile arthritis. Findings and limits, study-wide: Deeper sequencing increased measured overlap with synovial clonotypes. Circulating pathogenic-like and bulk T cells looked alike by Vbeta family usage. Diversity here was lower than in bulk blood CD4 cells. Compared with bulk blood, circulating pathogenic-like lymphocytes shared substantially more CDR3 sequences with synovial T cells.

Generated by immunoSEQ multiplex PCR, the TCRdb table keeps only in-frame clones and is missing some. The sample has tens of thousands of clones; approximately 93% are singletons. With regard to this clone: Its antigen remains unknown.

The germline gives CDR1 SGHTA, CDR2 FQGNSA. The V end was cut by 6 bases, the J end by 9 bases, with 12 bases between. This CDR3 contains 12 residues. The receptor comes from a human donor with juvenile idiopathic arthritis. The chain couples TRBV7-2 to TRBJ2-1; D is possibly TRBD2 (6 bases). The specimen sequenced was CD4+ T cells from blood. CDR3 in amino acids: CASSNSRGEQFF. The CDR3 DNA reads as TGTGCCAGCAGTAATTCGCGGGGTGAGCAGTTCTTC. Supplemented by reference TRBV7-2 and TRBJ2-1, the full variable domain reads GAGVSQSPSNKVTEKGKDVELRCDPISGHTALYWYRQSLGQGLEFLIYFQGNSAPDKSGLPSDRFSAERTGGSVSTLTIQRTQQEDSAVYLCASSNSRGEQFFGPGTRLTVL.